This T cell receptor (beta chain) stems from a study of T cell responses to AZD1222 COVID-19 vaccine. V lost 3 bases to trimming and J lost 2 bases; unmatched junction nucleotides: 7. The germline V gene encodes CDR1 SGHVS and CDR2 FQNEAQ. CDR3 length: 16 residues. The table came from immunoSEQ multiplex PCR; TCRdb's copy has only in-frame clones and leaves some out. The sample holds 99,000 or so clones, 70% to 90% seen once. The rearrangement uses TRBV7-8 and TRBJ1-2; 9 bases align to TRBD1. The sample in question was peripheral blood, obtained on day 0 of AZD1222 vaccination. This TCR came from an adult in good health. The CDR3 reads CASSFQQGARNYGYTF. The DNA of the CDR3 is TGTGCCAGCAGCTTTCAACAGGGGGCACGCAACTATGGCTACACCTTC.